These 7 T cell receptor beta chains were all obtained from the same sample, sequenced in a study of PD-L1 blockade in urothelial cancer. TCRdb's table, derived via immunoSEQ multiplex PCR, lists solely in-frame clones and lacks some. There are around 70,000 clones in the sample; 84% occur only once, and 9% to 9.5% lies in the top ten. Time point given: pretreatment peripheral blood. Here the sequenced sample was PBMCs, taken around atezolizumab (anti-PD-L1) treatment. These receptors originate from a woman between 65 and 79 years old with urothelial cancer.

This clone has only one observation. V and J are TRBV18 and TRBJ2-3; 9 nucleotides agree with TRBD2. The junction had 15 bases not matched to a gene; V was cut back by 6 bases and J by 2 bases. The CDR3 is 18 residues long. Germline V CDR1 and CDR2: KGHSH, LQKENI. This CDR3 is CASSLNVRLAASTDTQYF. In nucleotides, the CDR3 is TGTGCCAGCTCTCTGAACGTAAGACTAGCGGCCTCCACAGATACGCAGTATTTT.

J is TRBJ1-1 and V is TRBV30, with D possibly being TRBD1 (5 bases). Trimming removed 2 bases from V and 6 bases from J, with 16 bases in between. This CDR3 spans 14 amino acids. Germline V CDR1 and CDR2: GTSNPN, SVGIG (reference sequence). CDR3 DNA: TGTGCCTGGAGTCTGGACGCAGCCAGGGCTGAAGCTTTCTTT. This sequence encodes CAWSLDAARAEAFF.

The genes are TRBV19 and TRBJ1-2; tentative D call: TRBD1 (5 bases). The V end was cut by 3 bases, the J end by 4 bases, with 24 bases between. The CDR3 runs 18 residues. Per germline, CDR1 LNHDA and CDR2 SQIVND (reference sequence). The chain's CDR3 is CASSISDSPTSLSYGYTF. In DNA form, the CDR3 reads TGTGCCAGTAGTATTTCCGACAGTCCGACATCCCTCTCCTATGGCTACACCTTC.

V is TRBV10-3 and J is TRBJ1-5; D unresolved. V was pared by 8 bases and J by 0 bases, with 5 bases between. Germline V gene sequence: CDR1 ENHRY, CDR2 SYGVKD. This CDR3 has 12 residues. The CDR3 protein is CAIGDSNQPQHF. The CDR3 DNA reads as TGTGCCATCGGAGATAGCAATCAGCCCCAGCATTTT.

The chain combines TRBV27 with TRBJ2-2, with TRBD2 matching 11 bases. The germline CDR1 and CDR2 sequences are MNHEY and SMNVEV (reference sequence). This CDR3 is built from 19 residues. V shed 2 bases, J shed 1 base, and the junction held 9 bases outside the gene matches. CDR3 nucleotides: TGTGCCAGCAGTTTAGGGTTAGCGGGAGGGCCGCTGAACACCGGGGAGCTGTTTTTT. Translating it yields CASSLGLAGGPLNTGELFF.

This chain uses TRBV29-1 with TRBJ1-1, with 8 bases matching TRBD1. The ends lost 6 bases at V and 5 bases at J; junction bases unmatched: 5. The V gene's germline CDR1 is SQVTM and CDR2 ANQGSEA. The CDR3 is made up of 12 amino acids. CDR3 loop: CSVSDRETEAFF. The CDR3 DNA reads TGCAGCGTCTCGGACAGGGAGACTGAAGCTTTCTTT.

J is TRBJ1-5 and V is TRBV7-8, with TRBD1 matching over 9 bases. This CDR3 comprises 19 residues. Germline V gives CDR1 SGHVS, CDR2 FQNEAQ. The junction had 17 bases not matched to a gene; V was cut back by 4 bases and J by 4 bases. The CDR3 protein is CASSSRTGARRSGNQPQHF. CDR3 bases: TGTGCCAGCAGCTCCAGGACAGGGGCGAGGCGGTCGGGTAATCAGCCCCAGCATTTT.